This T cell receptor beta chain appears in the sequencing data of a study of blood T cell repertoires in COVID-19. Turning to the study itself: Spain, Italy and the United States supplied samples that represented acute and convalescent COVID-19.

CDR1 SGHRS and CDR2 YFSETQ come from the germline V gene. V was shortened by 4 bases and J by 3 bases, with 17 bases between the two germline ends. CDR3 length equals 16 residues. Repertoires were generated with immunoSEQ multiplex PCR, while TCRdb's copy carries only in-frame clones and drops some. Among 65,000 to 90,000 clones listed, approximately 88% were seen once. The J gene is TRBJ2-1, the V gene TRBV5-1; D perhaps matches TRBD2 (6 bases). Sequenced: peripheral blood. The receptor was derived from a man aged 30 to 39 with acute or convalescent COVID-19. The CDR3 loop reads CASSRGDSPDYNEQFF. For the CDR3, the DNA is TGCGCCAGCAGCCGCGGGGACTCCCCGGACTACAATGAGCAGTTCTTC.